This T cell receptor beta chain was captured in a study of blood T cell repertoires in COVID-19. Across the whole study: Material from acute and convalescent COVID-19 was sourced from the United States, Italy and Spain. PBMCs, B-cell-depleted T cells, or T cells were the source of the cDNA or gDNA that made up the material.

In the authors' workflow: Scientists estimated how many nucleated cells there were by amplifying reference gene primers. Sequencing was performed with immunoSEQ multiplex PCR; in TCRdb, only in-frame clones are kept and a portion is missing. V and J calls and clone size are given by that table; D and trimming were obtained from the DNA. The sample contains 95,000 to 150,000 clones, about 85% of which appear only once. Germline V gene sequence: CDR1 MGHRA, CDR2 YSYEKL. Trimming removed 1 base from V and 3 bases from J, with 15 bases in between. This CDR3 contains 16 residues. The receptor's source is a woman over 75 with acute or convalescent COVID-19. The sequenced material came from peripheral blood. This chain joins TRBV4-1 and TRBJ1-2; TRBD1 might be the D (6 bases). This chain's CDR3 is CASSQGLQGPDYGYTF. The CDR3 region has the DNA TGCGCCAGCAGCCAAGGACTTCAGGGGCCCGACTATGGCTACACCTTC.